This entry lists 3 T cell receptor beta chains sequenced from one sample in a study of CD8 T cells in ankylosing spondylitis. TCRdb reanalysed the 5' RACE reads using MiXCR and keeps one entry per CDR3 protein. The repertoire includes 210,000 or so distinct CDR3 sequences, approximately 7.6% of them detected once, and 4.8% sits in the top ten. The sample was blood, either unsorted or a sorted T cell fraction (not recorded which). These TCRs come from a female donor with ankylosing spondylitis or in good health (not recorded which).

This clonotype was seen a handful of times. V usage is TRBV12-2 and J usage is TRBJ2-7; TRBD2, the table's D call, was not compared with the DNA. TRBV12-2 is described as a pseudogene. This CDR3 is 14 amino acids long. CDR3 protein: CASREGLDSYEQYF. The CDR3 DNA is TGTGCAAGTCGAGAGGGACTAGACTCCTACGAGCAGTACTTC.

This clonotype was observed a handful of times. This chain joins TRBV15 and TRBJ2-5, with TRBD1 matching 9 bases. The CDR3 is 15 residues long. Trimming at V came to 0 bases and at J to 4 bases, leaving 3 bases not matched to a gene. Germline V CDR1 and CDR2: LNHNV, YYDKDF (reference sequence). The CDR3 reads CATSRDPGQGETQYF. CDR3 in DNA: TGTGCCACCAGCAGAGATCCGGGACAGGGAGAGACCCAGTACTTC.

This clonotype was counted at least ten times. The chain employs TRBV12-3 or TRBV12-4 and TRBJ2-6; no reliable D call. V lost 3 bases, J lost 2 bases, and 2 bases lay in between. The CDR3 totals 13 residues. The CDR3 loop reads CASSFAGANVLTF. Written as DNA, the CDR3 is TGTGCCAGCAGTTTCGCTGGGGCCAACGTCCTGACTTTC.